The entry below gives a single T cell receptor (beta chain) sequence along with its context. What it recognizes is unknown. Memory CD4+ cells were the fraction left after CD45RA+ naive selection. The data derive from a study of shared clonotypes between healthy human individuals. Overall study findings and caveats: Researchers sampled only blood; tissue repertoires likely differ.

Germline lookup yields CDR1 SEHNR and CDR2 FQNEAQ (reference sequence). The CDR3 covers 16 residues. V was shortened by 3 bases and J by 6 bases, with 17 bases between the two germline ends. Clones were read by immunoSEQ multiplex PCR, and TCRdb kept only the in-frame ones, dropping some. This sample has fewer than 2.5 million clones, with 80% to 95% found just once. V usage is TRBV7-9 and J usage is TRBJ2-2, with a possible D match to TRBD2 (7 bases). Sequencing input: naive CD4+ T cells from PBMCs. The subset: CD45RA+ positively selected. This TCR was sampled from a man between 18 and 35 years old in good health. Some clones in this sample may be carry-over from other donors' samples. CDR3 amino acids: CASSLGGGFVSGELFF. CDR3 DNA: TGTGCCAGCAGCTTGGGCGGGGGCTTTGTGTCCGGGGAGCTGTTTTTT.